A single sample gave rise to the 30 T cell receptor beta chains below, sequenced in a study of CD8+CD57+ T cells in acquired aplastic anemia. Individuals selected for sequencing had exhibited CD8+CD57+ cell expansion on flow cytometry. Genomic DNA acted as the template from which TCR beta VDJ combination and CDR3 sequence profiling were carried out. TCRdb re-called the reads with MiXCR, one entry per CDR3 protein. There are 180,000 or so distinct CDR3 sequences in the sample; 55% to 65% occur only once, and roughly 42% lies in the top ten. The sequencing sample was made of sorted CD4+, CD8+, or CD8+CD57+ T cells (not recorded which) from PBMCs. These receptors were collected from a human donor with aplastic anemia.

Comments on this clonotype: A read error is likely, as this CDR3 ends without the conserved phenylalanine or tryptophan. The rearrangement uses TRBV9 and TRBJ1-2, with D maybe TRBD1 (5 bases). V was shortened by 9 bases and J by 7 bases, with 19 bases between the two germline ends. This CDR3 has 13 amino acids. The germline V gene has CDR1 SGDLS and CDR2 YYNGEE. The DNA of the CDR3 is TGTGCCATCAGTGAACGGGGCGCGGTTGGCTACACCTCC. Protein product: CAISERGAVGYTS.

Remarks on this clonotype: A clone one base away is much larger, so this may be a read error. The V call is TRBV19, the J call TRBJ2-3; TRBD1 aligns across 7 bases. This CDR3 has 17 residues. CDR1 is LNHDA and CDR2 is SQIVND in the germline V gene (reference sequence). CDR3 DNA: TGTGCCAGTAGTATAGATCGGGACAGAGGCAGCACAGGTACGCAGTATTTT. Protein product: CASSIDRDRGSTGTQYF.

The chain joins TRBV29-1 to TRBJ2-1; 7 bases align to TRBD2. The CDR3 spans 14 residues. J was trimmed by 3 bases and V by 6 bases; bases with no gene match: 8. CDR1 and CDR2 from the germline V gene are SQVTM and ANQGSEA. The CDR3 here is CSVGGGDVYNEQFF. The CDR3 nucleotides are TGCAGCGTGGGTGGGGGGGACGTCTACAATGAGCAGTTCTTC.

J is TRBJ1-1 and V is TRBV9, with 8 nucleotides matching TRBD1. The CDR3 length is 14 residues. The germline CDR1 and CDR2 sequences are SGDLS and YYNGEE. The junction had 2 bases not matched to a gene; V was cut back by 4 bases and J by 0 bases. The CDR3 region is CASSPGGLNTEAFF. The CDR3 DNA reads as TGTGCCAGCAGCCCAGGGGGCTTGAACACTGAAGCTTTCTTT.

This chain uses TRBV29-1 with TRBJ1-2; D gene ambiguous. The germline V gene has CDR1 SQVTM and CDR2 ANQGSEA. V lost 4 bases and J 3 bases, leaving 9 bases between the germline ends. CDR3 size: 12 residues. The CDR3 sequence is CSVGGFDYGYTF. The CDR3 DNA reads as TGCAGCGTTGGTGGATTTGACTATGGCTACACCTTC.

The CDR3 sequence: CSAGTGLDQPQHF. The CDR3 nucleotides read TGCAGCGCTGGGACAGGGCTCGATCAGCCCCAGCATTTT. This chain joins TRBV29-1 and TRBJ1-5, with TRBD1 matching 9 bases. CDR1 is SQVTM and CDR2 is ANQGSEA in the germline V gene. J gave up 5 bases and V 7 bases, and 6 bases lay outside the gene matches. CDR3 length: 13 residues.

The chain employs TRBV2 and TRBJ1-5; D call uncertain. V was trimmed by 8 bases and J by 0 bases, leaving 11 bases between them. Germline CDR1 SNHLY, CDR2 FYNNEI. This CDR3 contains 14 residues. DNA of the CDR3: TGTGCCAGCGCGTGGGATTATAGCAATCAGCCCCAGCATTTT. This codes for CASAWDYSNQPQHF.

CDR3 region: CASSFILGGWTEAFF. CDR3 DNA: TGTGCCAGCAGCTTCATATTGGGGGGCTGGACTGAAGCTTTCTTT. The chain couples TRBV5-5 to TRBJ1-1; D might be TRBD1 (6 bases). The V end lost 2 bases, the J end lost 5 bases, and 16 bases lay between the germline ends. CDR3 length: 15 residues. Looked up from germline, CDR1 is SGHKS and CDR2 is YYEKEE (reference sequence).

The chain carries TRBV20-1 and TRBJ2-3; 14 bases are shared with TRBD2. The CDR3 loop spans 15 amino acids. CDR1 is DFQATT and CDR2 is SNEGSKA in the germline V gene (reference sequence). The ends lost 6 bases at V and 7 bases at J; junction bases unmatched: 9. CDR3 residues: CSARLAGGSQNTQYF. Written as DNA, the CDR3 is TGCAGTGCCAGACTAGCGGGGGGGTCCCAGAATACGCAGTATTTT.

Points on this clonotype: A much larger clone differs from this one at a single base, so this may be a read error. The chain carries TRBV6-4 and TRBJ1-1, with a possible D match to TRBD1 (5 bases). The CDR3 runs to 13 residues. Trimming stripped 5 bases from V and 5 bases from J, with 12 bases between. Per the germline V gene, CDR1 is MRHNA and CDR2 is SNTAGT. The CDR3 DNA reads TGTGCCAGCAGTAATGGGTGGGGGACTGAAGCTTTCTTT. As protein: CASSNGWGTEAFF.

This clonotype was seen at least ten times. The genes are TRBV6-5 and TRBJ1-1, with 9 bases lining up with TRBD1. Unmatched junction bases numbered 7, after V lost 7 bases and J lost 4 bases. Germline V gene data show CDR1 as MNHEY and CDR2 as SVGAGI. The CDR3 has 14 residues. CDR3 in DNA: TGTGCCAGCAACCCGGGACAGGGCCTCACTGAAGCTTTCTTT. Protein sequence: CASNPGQGLTEAFF.

The J gene is TRBJ2-1, the V gene TRBV19; TRBD2 matches 12 bases. V lost 6 bases, J lost 7 bases, and 7 bases stayed unmatched. The CDR3 spans 15 residues. Germline CDR1 LNHDA, CDR2 SQIVND (reference sequence). The CDR3 DNA reads as TGTGCCAGTAGGACACTAGCGGGGGGCCGGAATGAGCAGTTCTTC. Its translation is CASRTLAGGRNEQFF.

Ten or more counts support this clonotype. The rearrangement links TRBV27 to TRBJ2-7, with D maybe TRBD1 (5 bases). Trimming shortened V by 8 bases and J by 6 bases, and 20 bases separated the two germline ends. CDR3 length: 14 residues. In germline, CDR1 is MNHEY, CDR2 SMNVEV (reference sequence). The CDR3 loop reads CASGYRVMGREQYF. The CDR3 DNA reads TGTGCCAGCGGATACCGGGTTATGGGGCGCGAGCAGTACTTC.

The chain is built from TRBV7-8 and TRBJ2-1, with D uncertain. The ends were cut back, 4 bases at V and 0 bases at J, with 7 bases in the middle. CDR3 length: 14 residues. Germline V gene data show CDR1 as SGHVS and CDR2 as FQNEAQ. The CDR3 is CASSSPSSYNEQFF. As DNA, the CDR3 is TGTGCCAGCAGCTCCCCCAGCTCCTACAATGAGCAGTTCTTC.

The chain links TRBV29-1 to TRBJ2-3, with 9 bases aligning to TRBD1. CDR1 and CDR2 from the germline V gene are SQVTM and ANQGSEA. Trimming removed 4 bases from V and 5 bases from J; junction bases left unmatched: 7. The CDR3 spans 14 residues. CDR3 sequence reads: CSVASRTGVDTQYF. CDR3 in DNA: TGCAGCGTTGCTTCCCGGACAGGGGTAGATACGCAGTATTTT.

Regarding this clonotype: This clone may be a read error of a much larger clone one base away. The chain is built from TRBV2 and TRBJ2-7, with TRBD1 as a possible D gene (5 bases). Trimming took off 0 bases at V and 1 base at J, with 13 bases between the two ends. CDR1 SNHLY and CDR2 FYNNEI come from the germline V gene. This CDR3 contains 16 residues. CDR3 loop: CASSEAEAGSSYEQYF. The CDR3 DNA reads as TGTGCCAGCAGTGAAGCCGAGGCAGGGTCGTCCTACGAGCAGTACTTC. Variable domain in full (rest from reference TRBV2 and TRBJ2-7): EPEVTQTPSHQVTQMGQEVILRCVPISNHLYFYWYRQILGQKVEFLVSFYNNEISEKSEIFDDQFSVERPDGSNFTLKIRSTKLEDSAMYFCASSEAEAGSSYEQYFGPGTRLTVT.

The chain employs TRBV4-2 and TRBJ1-1; no reliable D call. The CDR3 runs 13 residues. Looked up from germline, CDR1 is LGHNA and CDR2 is YNFKEQ. V shed 4 bases and J shed 1 base, with 7 bases lying between them. The CDR3 nucleotides read TGTGCCAGCAGCCGAACAGAGAACACTGAAGCTTTCTTT. Protein sequence: CASSRTENTEAFF.

There are many counts of this clonotype. V is TRBV4-1 and J is TRBJ1-1, with 10 bases fitting TRBD1. CDR1 and CDR2 from the germline V gene are MGHRA and YSYEKL. CDR3 size: 18 residues. V lost 0 bases and J lost 0; bases outside the gene matches: 7. CDR3 amino acids: CASSQELLDRGLNTEAFF. Here the CDR3 DNA reads TGCGCCAGCAGCCAAGAGTTGCTAGACAGGGGGCTGAACACTGAAGCTTTCTTT.

The chain couples TRBV7-3 to TRBJ2-2, with a tentative D call TRBD2 (6 bases). The CDR3 has 13 residues. CDR1 is SGHTA, CDR2 FQGTGA, per germline. The DNA of the CDR3 is TGTGGCGCGGGACTTCTGAACACCGGGGAGCTGTTTTTT. As protein: CGAGLLNTGELFF.

The chain combines TRBV20-1 with TRBJ2-7, with 11 bases identical to TRBD2. This CDR3 is built from 12 residues. CDR1 DFQATT and CDR2 SNEGSKA come from the germline V gene (reference sequence). V lost 7 bases, J lost 6 bases, and 5 bases stayed unmatched. CDR3 coding DNA: TGCAGTGGAACTAGCGGGAGTGGCGAGCAGTACTTC. This translates into CSGTSGSGEQYF.

The rearrangement links TRBV5-8 to TRBJ2-7; D is undetermined. The CDR3 contains 13 residues. Trimming shortened V by 1 base and J by 0 bases, and 5 bases separated the two germline ends. Per germline, CDR1 SGHTS and CDR2 YDEGEE. The CDR3 is CASSLTASYEQYF. In DNA, the CDR3 is TGTGCCAGCAGCTTGACAGCCTCCTACGAGCAGTACTTC.

The genes are TRBV10-3 and TRBJ2-7; TRBD1 might be the D (6 bases). The CDR3 extends over 13 amino acids. CDR1 ENHRY and CDR2 SYGVKD come from the germline V gene. V lost 6 bases and J lost 5, with 14 bases in between. In DNA form, the CDR3 reads TGTGCCATCAGAGGGACATCTGGGGACGAGCAGTACTTC. Amino acid sequence: CAIRGTSGDEQYF.

Ten or more counts support this clonotype. The genes are TRBV24-1 and TRBJ2-1; the match to TRBD1 covers 10 bases. Germline loops: CDR1 KGHDR, CDR2 SFDVKD. The V and J ends lost 3 bases and 2 bases, in that order; junction bases with no gene match: 0. There are 15 residues in the CDR3. This CDR3 is CATSDGTGAYNEQFF. As DNA, the CDR3 is TGTGCCACCAGTGATGGGACAGGGGCCTACAATGAGCAGTTCTTC.

This chain connects TRBV7-9 to TRBJ2-7; the match to TRBD1 covers 8 bases. The V gene end was trimmed by 3 bases and the J gene end by 5 bases; junction bases not matched to a gene: 12. Germline V CDR1 and CDR2: SEHNR, FQNEAQ (reference sequence). The CDR3 covers 16 residues. The CDR3 DNA reads as TGTGCCAGCAGCTTCGACTCAGGGGGCATCACGAACGAGCAGTACTTC. It translates to CASSFDSGGITNEQYF.

V usage is TRBV27 and J usage is TRBJ1-1; D might be TRBD1 (5 bases). The V end was cut by 0 bases, the J end by 1 base, with 9 bases between. Germline CDR1 is MNHEY and CDR2 is SMNVEV (reference sequence). The CDR3 runs 15 residues. The CDR3 reads CASSLSPGPNTEAFF. Here the CDR3 DNA reads TGTGCCAGCAGTTTATCACCGGGACCGAACACTGAAGCTTTCTTT.

This clonotype was observed a handful of times. The V and J genes are TRBV10-3 and TRBJ1-2, with D uncertain. The CDR3 has 13 amino acids. Germline CDR1 is ENHRY and CDR2 is SYGVKD. The V gene lost 2 bases and the J gene lost 6 bases, with 10 bases spanning the gap. CDR3 in amino acids: CAISEASLDGYTF. CDR3 bases: TGTGCCATCAGTGAGGCCAGCCTGGATGGCTACACCTTC.

The chain carries TRBV12-3 or TRBV12-4 and TRBJ1-2; a possible D gene is TRBD1 (5 bases). This CDR3 region has 11 residues. The V gene lost 8 bases and the J gene lost 6 bases, with 10 bases spanning the gap. The CDR3 is CASHRRNGYTF. The CDR3, as DNA: TGTGCCAGCCACAGGAGAAATGGCTACACCTTC.

The chain carries TRBV24-1 and TRBJ1-4; 7 positions agree with TRBD1. This CDR3 is 15 amino acids long. The germline CDR1 and CDR2 sequences are KGHDR and SFDVKD. V lost 12 bases and J lost 8; bases outside the gene matches: 17. The CDR3 loop is CAATLPGQSEEKLFF. The CDR3 nucleotides are TGTGCCGCCACACTACCGGGACAGTCAGAGGAAAAACTGTTTTTT.

The chain joins TRBV7-2 to TRBJ2-1; D might be TRBD2 (5 bases). This CDR3 region has 17 residues. V gave up 2 bases and J gave up 0 bases, with 14 bases separating them. Germline CDR1 is SGHTA and CDR2 is FQGNSA. The CDR3 DNA follows: TGTGCCAGCAGCTTACTCGGAGGCTTAAGCTCCTACAATGAGCAGTTCTTC. It translates to CASSLLGGLSSYNEQFF. The full variable domain, with the rest looked up from reference TRBV7-2 and TRBJ2-1, is GAGVSQSPSNKVTEKGKDVELRCDPISGHTALYWYRQSLGQGLEFLIYFQGNSAPDKSGLPSDRFSAERTGGSVSTLTIQRTQQEDSAVYLCASSLLGGLSSYNEQFFGPGTRLTVL.

As to this clonotype: The junction departs from germline at one end; a sequencing error may be responsible. The V gene is TRBV10-1, the J gene TRBJ2-7, with D unresolved. Per germline, CDR1 WNHNN and CDR2 SYGVQD (reference sequence). The CDR3 runs to 12 residues. CDR3 sequence: CTSSSTGYEQYF. The CDR3 nucleotides are TGCACCAGCAGTTCGACCGGCTACGAGCAGTACTTC.